The following is a T cell receptor beta chain sequence with its context. Its antigen is as yet unknown. Germline V gives CDR1 GTSNPN, CDR2 SVGIG (reference sequence). Trimming pared 4 bases from V and 4 bases from J, leaving 10 bases between. The CDR3 runs to 12 residues. Generated by immunoSEQ multiplex PCR, the TCRdb table keeps only in-frame clones and is missing some. The table lists some 29,000 clones, around three quarters of them singletons, with 20% to 25% in the top ten. The data originate from a study of CD4 T cells in relation to SARS-CoV-2 and coronaviruses. As for the study in general: PBMCs were cultured with antigen for approximately nine days before TCR beta sequencing. Study-level results: About 65% of donors had memory CD4+ clonotypes crossrecognizing SARS-CoV-2 and common cold coronavirus spike.

Before the COVID-19 pandemic, during about 2010-2019, CD4+ T cells were taken from unexposed donors. CD4+ T cells were isolated from the cells after around 9 days of culture. The specimen was CD4+ T cells from PBMCs, cultured in vitro. The J gene is TRBJ1-1, the V gene TRBV30; D uncertain. This clonotype was obtained from a human donor in good health. The CDR3 loop is CAWTSRITEAFF. CDR3 coding DNA: TGTGCCTGGACCTCCCGAATCACTGAAGCTTTCTTT.